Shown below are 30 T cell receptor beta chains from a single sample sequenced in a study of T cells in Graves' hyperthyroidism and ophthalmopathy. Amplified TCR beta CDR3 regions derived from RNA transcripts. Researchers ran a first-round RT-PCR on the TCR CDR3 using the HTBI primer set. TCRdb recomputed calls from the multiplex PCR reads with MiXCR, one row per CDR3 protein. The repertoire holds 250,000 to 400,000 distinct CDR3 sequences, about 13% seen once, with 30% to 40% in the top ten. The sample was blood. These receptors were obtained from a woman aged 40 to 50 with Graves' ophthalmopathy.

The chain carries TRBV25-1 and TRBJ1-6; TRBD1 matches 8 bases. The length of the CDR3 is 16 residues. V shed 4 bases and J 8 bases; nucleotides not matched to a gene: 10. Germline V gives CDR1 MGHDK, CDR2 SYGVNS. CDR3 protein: CASSAPGTGSHSPLHF. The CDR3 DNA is TGTGCCAGCAGTGCCCCCGGGACAGGCAGCCATTCACCCCTCCACTTT.

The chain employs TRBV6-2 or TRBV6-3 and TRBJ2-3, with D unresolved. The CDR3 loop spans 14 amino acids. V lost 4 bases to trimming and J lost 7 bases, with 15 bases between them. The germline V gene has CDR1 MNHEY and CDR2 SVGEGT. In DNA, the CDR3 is TGTGCCAGCAGTTCCAGGACCCTAGGGTATACGCAGTATTTT. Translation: CASSSRTLGYTQYF.

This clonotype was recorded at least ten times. CDR3 in amino acids: CASSFGTGTEAFF. CDR3 nucleotide sequence: TGTGCCAGCAGTTTTGGTACAGGGACTGAAGCTTTCTTT. The chain couples TRBV12-3 or TRBV12-4 to TRBJ1-1; possibly TRBD1 for D (6 bases). V shed 3 bases and J shed 5 bases, with 10 bases lying between them. CDR3 length equals 13 residues.

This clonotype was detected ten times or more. CDR3: CASSPFSGANVLTF. The CDR3 nucleotides read TGTGCCAGCAGCCCCTTCTCTGGGGCCAACGTCCTGACTTTC. V and J are TRBV7-9 and TRBJ2-6, with unresolved D. The CDR3 covers 14 residues. Trimming stripped 5 bases from V and 0 bases from J, with 5 bases between. Germline values: CDR1 SEHNR, CDR2 FQNEAQ (reference sequence).

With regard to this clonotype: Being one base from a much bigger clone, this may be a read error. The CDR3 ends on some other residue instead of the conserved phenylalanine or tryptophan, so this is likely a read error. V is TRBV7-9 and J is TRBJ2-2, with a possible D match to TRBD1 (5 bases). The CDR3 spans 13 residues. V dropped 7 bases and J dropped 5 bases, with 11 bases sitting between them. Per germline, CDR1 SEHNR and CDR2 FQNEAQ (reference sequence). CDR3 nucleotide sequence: TGTGCCAGCAAGGATCAGGGAACCGGGGAGCTGTTTTGT. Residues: CASKDQGTGELFC.

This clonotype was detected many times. The CDR3 spells CASSYKAGGSNEQFF. CDR3 sequence (DNA): TGCGCCAGCAGCTACAAAGCGGGGGGAAGCAATGAGCAGTTCTTC. This chain links TRBV4-1 with TRBJ2-1; 9 nucleotides agree with TRBD2. The CDR3 is 15 amino acids. Trimming removed 5 bases from V and 6 bases from J; junction bases left unmatched: 8. Per the germline V gene, CDR1 is MGHRA and CDR2 is YSYEKL.

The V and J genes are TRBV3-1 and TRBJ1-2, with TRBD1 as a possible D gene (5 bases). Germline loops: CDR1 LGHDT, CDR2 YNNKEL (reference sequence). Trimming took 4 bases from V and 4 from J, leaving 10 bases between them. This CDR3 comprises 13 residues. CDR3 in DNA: TGTGCCAGCAGCCGGGGGGGTCCCTATGGCTACACCTTC. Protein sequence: CASSRGGPYGYTF.

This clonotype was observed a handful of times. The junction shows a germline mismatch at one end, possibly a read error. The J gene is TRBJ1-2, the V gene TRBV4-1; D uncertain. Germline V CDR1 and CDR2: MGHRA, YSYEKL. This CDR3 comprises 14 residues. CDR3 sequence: CASSPWESNYGYTF. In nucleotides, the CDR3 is TGCGCCAGTAGCCCCTGGGAAAGTAACTATGGCTACACCTTC.

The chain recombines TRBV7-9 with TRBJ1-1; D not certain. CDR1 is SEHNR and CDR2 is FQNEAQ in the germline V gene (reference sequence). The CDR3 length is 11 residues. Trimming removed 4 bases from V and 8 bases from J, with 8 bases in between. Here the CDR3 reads CASSSTVEAFF. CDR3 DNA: TGTGCCAGCAGCTCTACAGTAGAAGCTTTCTTT.

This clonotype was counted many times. For the CDR3, the DNA is TGTGCCAGCAGATTGACAGCGTATAGCAATCAGCCCCAGCATTTT. Translation gives CASRLTAYSNQPQHF. V is TRBV7-2 and J is TRBJ1-5, with a possible D match to TRBD1 (5 bases). The germline V gene has CDR1 SGHTA and CDR2 FQGNSA. The CDR3 loop spans 15 amino acids. The ends were cut back, 6 bases at V and 0 bases at J, with 12 bases in the middle.

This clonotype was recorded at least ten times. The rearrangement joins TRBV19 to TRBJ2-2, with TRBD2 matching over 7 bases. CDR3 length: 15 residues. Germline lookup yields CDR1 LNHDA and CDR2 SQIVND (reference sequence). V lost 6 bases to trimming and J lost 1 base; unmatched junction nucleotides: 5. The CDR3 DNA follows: TGTGCCAGTAGCCCGGGAGGAATGAACACCGGGGAGCTGTTTTTT. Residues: CASSPGGMNTGELFF.

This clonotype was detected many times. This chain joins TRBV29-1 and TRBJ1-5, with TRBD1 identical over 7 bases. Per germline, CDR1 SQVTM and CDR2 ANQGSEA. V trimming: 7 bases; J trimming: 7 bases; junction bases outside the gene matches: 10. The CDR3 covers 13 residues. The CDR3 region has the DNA TGCAGCGCCATAGGACAGGTCGGCCAGCCCCAGCATTTT. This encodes CSAIGQVGQPQHF.

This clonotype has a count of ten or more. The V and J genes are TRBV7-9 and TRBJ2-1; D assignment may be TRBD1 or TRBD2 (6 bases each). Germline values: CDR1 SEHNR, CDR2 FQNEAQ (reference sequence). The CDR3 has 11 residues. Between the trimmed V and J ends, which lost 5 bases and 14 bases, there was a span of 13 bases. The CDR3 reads CASSAQGRKFF. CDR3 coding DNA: TGTGCCAGCAGCGCGCAGGGGAGGAAGTTCTTC.

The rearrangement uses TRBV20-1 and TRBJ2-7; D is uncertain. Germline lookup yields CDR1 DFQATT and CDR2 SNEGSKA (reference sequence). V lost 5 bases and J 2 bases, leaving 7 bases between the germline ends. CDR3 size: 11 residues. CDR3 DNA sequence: TGCAGTGCTGCCTATACCTACGAGCAGTACTTC. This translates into CSAAYTYEQYF.

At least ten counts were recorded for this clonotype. The CDR3 protein is CASRGGVYNEQFF. CDR3 DNA: TGTGCCAGCAGGGGAGGGGTCTACAATGAGCAGTTCTTC. This chain connects TRBV12-3 or TRBV12-4 to TRBJ2-1, with 7 bases matching TRBD2. The CDR3 length is 13 residues. V dropped 6 bases and J dropped 3; count of bases not matched to a gene: 2.

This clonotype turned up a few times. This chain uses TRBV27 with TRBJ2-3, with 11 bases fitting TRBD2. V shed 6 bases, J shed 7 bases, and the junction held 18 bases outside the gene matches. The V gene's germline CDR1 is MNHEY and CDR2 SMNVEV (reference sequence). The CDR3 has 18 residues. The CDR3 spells CASSTWLAGGATAYTQYF. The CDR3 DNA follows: TGTGCCAGCAGCACGTGGCTAGCGGGAGGAGCAACCGCTTATACGCAGTATTTT.

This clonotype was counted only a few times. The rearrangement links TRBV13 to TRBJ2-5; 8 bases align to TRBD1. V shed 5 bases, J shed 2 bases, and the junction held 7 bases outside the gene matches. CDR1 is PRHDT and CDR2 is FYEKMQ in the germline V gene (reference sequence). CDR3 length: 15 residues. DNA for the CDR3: TGTGCCAGCAGCCAGTTACAGGGGGTGCAAGAGACCCAGTACTTC. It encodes CASSQLQGVQETQYF.

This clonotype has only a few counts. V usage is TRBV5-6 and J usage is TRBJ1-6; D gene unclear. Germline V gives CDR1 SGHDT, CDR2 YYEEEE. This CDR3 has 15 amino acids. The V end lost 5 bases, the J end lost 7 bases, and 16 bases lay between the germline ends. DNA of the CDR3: TGTGCCAGCAGTCCTCCTGGGTGGACCAATTCACCCCTCCACTTT. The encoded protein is CASSPPGWTNSPLHF.

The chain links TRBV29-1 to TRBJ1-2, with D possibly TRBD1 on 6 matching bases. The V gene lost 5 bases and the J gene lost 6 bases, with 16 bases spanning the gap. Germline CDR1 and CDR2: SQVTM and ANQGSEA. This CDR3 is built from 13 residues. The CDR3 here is CSVSTQGRDGYTF. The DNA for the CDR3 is TGCAGCGTTTCCACACAGGGTAGGGATGGCTACACCTTC.

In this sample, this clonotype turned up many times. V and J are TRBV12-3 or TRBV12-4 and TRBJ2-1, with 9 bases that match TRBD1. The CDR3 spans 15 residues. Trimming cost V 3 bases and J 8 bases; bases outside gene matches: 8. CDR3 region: CASSFGTGTFDEQFF. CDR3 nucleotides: TGTGCCAGCAGTTTCGGGACAGGGACATTCGATGAGCAGTTCTTC.

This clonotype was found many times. The CDR3 DNA is TGTGCCAGCAGGACGGGACGGGAAAATTCACCCCTCCACTTT. Encoded protein: CASRTGRENSPLHF. The chain links TRBV2 to TRBJ1-6; D may be TRBD1 (5 bases). V gave up 6 bases and J gave up 7 bases, with 13 bases separating them. The CDR3 loop spans 14 amino acids. Germline values: CDR1 SNHLY, CDR2 FYNNEI.

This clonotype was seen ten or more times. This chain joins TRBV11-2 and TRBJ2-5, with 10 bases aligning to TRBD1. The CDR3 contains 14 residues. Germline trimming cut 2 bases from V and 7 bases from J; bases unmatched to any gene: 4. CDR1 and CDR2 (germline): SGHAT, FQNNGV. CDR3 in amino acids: CASSLSRTGGTQYF. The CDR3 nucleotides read TGTGCCAGCAGCTTATCTCGGACAGGGGGGACCCAGTACTTC.

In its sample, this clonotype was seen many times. The CDR3 nucleotides are TGTGCCACCAAAACAGGGGCGGACACCGGGGAGCTGTTTTTT. Protein: CATKTGADTGELFF. V and J are TRBV2 and TRBJ2-2; TRBD1 matches 7 bases. The CDR3 totals 14 residues. Per the germline V gene, CDR1 is SNHLY and CDR2 is FYNNEI. After removal of 10 bases from V and 3 bases from J, the junction contained 8 bases not matched to a gene.

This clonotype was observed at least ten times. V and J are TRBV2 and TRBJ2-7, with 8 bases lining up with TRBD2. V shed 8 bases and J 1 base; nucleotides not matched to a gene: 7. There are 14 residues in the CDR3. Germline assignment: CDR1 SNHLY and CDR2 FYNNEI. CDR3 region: CASGGLAGSYEQYF. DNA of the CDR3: TGTGCCAGCGGAGGACTAGCTGGGTCCTACGAGCAGTACTTC.

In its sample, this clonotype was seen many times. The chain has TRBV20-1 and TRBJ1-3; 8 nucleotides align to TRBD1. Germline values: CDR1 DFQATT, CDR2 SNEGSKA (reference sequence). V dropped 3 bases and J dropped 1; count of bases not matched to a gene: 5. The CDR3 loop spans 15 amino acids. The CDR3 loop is CSARVQGGSGNTIYF. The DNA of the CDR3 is TGCAGTGCTAGGGTACAGGGGGGGTCTGGAAACACCATATATTTT.

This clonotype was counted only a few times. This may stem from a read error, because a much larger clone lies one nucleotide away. The CDR3 loop is CASSMPSGRRTGELFF. Written as DNA, the CDR3 is TGTGCCAGCAGCATGCCTAGCGGGAGAAGGACCGGGGAGCTGTTTTTT. The chain uses TRBV7-9 and TRBJ2-2; 10 bases are shared with TRBD2. Germline V gene sequence: CDR1 SEHNR, CDR2 FQNEAQ (reference sequence). V trimming: 5 bases; J trimming: 5 bases; junction bases outside the gene matches: 8. The CDR3 totals 16 residues.

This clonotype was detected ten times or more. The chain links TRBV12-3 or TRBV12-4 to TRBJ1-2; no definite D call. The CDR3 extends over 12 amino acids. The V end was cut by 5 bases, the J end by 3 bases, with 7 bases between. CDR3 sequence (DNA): TGTGCCAGCAGTCCCACTGACTATGGCTACACCTTC. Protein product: CASSPTDYGYTF.

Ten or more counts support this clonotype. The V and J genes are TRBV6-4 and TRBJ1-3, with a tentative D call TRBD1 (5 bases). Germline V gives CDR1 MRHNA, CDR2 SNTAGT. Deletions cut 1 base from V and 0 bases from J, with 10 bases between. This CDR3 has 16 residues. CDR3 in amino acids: CASSDCWGFSGNTIYF. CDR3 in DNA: TGTGCCAGCAGTGACTGTTGGGGGTTCTCTGGAAACACCATATATTTT.

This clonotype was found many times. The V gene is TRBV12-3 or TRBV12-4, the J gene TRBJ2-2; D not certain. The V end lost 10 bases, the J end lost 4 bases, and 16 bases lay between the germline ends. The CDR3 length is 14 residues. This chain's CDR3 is CAIRLGLGTGELFF. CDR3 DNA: TGTGCCATTAGGCTGGGCCTCGGCACCGGGGAGCTGTTTTTT.

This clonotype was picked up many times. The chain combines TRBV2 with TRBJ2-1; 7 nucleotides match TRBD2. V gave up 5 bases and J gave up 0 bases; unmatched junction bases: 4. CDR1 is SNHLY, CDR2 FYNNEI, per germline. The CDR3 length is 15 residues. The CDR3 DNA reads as TGTGCCAGCAGTCTGGGACTATCCTCCTACAATGAGCAGTTCTTC. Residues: CASSLGLSSYNEQFF.